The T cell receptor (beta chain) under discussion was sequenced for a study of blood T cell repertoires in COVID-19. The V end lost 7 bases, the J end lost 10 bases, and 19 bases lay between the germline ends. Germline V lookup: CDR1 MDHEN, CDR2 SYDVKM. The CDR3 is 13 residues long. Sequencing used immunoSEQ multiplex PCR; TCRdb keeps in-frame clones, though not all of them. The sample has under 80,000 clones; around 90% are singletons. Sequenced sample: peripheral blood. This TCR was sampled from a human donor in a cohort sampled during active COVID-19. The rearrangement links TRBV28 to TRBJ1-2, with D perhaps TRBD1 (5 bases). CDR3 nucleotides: TGTGCCAGCACCAAAGGCGGGGGTAGGGCCTACACCTTC. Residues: CASTKGGGRAYTF.